Below, 10 T cell receptor beta chains from the same sample are listed, as sequenced in a study of PD-1 blockade in classical Hodgkin lymphoma. Method: immunoSEQ multiplex PCR; TCRdb's copy keeps in-frame clones and lacks some. The data show roughly 60,000 clones, with around 90% seen just once and around 5% held by the top ten. Following autologous stem cell transplantation, relapse occurred in every patient, and exposure to brentuximab vedotin varied. The sample was peripheral blood mononuclear cells (PBMCs), taken before the second cycle of nivolumab. These receptor sequences come from a human donor with classical Hodgkin lymphoma.

This rearrangement joins TRBV9 to TRBJ1-6; D unclear. Germline V gene lookup returns CDR1 SGDLS and CDR2 YYNGEE. V was pared by 4 bases and J by 8 bases, with 13 bases between. The CDR3 runs to 14 residues. Here the CDR3 reads CASSWRPVDSPLHF. CDR3 nucleotides: TGTGCCAGCAGCTGGAGGCCGGTGGATTCACCCCTCCACTTT.

CDR3 sequence reads: CASSLAVSPGGNEKLFF. In DNA form, the CDR3 reads TGCGCCAGCAGCTTGGCGGTCTCCCCCGGGGGTAATGAAAAACTGTTTTTT. The chain uses TRBV5-1 and TRBJ1-4; weak D call: TRBD1 (5 bases). Trimming cost V 0 bases and J 4 bases, with 16 bases left between them. Germline V gives CDR1 SGHRS, CDR2 YFSETQ. The CDR3 sequence is 17 residues long.

The genes are TRBV27 and TRBJ1-1; possibly TRBD1 for D (6 bases). Germline assignment: CDR1 MNHEY and CDR2 SMNVEV (reference sequence). Trimming shortened V by 5 bases and J by 1 base, and 20 bases separated the two germline ends. This CDR3 contains 17 residues. As DNA, the CDR3 is TGTGCCAGCAGTCCCCTCGTCGCGGCAGGGGAGAACACTGAAGCTTTCTTT. Translating gives CASSPLVAAGENTEAFF.

The chain has TRBV6-5 and TRBJ2-7; 9 bases agree with TRBD1. Trimming cost V 5 bases and J 4 bases; bases outside gene matches: 9. The CDR3 is made up of 15 amino acids. Per the germline V gene, CDR1 is MNHEY and CDR2 is SVGAGI. CDR3 coding DNA: TGTGCCAGCAGTACCCCGGGACAGGGCAGATACGAGCAGTACTTC. Translated: CASSTPGQGRYEQYF.

The J gene is TRBJ2-7, the V gene TRBV5-1; D not certain. The ends were cut back, 0 bases at V and 2 bases at J, with 6 bases in the middle. The V gene's germline CDR1 is SGHRS and CDR2 YFSETQ. CDR3 length: 13 amino acids. The CDR3 DNA reads as TGCGCCAGCAGCTTGGCTCCACCCTACGAGCAGTACTTC. It encodes CASSLAPPYEQYF.

This rearrangement joins TRBV19 to TRBJ2-7; D call uncertain. Germline CDR1 reads LNHDA; CDR2 reads SQIVND (reference sequence). The CDR3 has 12 amino acids. V shed 5 bases and J shed 0 bases, with 5 bases lying between them. CDR3 sequence reads: CASSSSSYEQYF. CDR3 DNA: TGTGCCAGTAGTTCCAGCTCCTACGAGCAGTACTTC.

This chain connects TRBV5-1 to TRBJ2-7; D is unclear. Trimming pared 2 bases from V and 2 bases from J, leaving 11 bases between. The CDR3 is 14 amino acids. Germline V gene lookup returns CDR1 SGHRS and CDR2 YFSETQ. The CDR3 sequence is CASSFLTGTYEQYF. The CDR3 bases are TGCGCCAGCAGCTTCTTGACGGGTACCTACGAGCAGTACTTC.

The gene calls are TRBV4-1 and TRBJ2-2; 9 bases are shared with TRBD1. Trimming removed 3 bases from V and 6 bases from J; junction bases left unmatched: 11. CDR3 length: 17 residues. The V gene's germline CDR1 is MGHRA and CDR2 YSYEKL. The CDR3 protein is CASSQATGGRSPGELFF. In DNA, the CDR3 is TGCGCCAGCAGCCAGGCGACAGGGGGTAGGAGTCCCGGGGAGCTGTTTTTT.

This chain joins TRBV5-1 and TRBJ2-7; 7 nucleotides agree with TRBD1. This CDR3 is 16 amino acids long. Trimming took 4 bases from V and 7 from J; bases not matched to a gene: 17. Germline-derived CDR1 and CDR2 are SGHRS and YFSETQ. CDR3 region: CASSPYMPTTGYEQYF. The DNA of the CDR3 is TGCGCCAGCAGCCCATACATGCCTACGACAGGGTATGAGCAGTACTTC.

The J gene is TRBJ1-1, the V gene TRBV30, with 9 nucleotides matching TRBD1. The V gene end was trimmed by 5 bases and the J gene end by 1 base; junction bases not matched to a gene: 2. Per germline, CDR1 GTSNPN and CDR2 SVGIG (reference sequence). The CDR3 sequence is 13 residues long. This CDR3 reads CAWGQGSNTEAFF. CDR3 nucleotides: TGTGCCTGGGGACAGGGGTCGAACACTGAAGCTTTCTTT.